Included here is one TCR beta chain sequence, with context. Antigen specificity is unknown. The junction does not match germline at one end; this may be a read error. Samples came from axillary lymph nodes draining the breast cancer. TCRdb re-called the multiplex PCR reads through MiXCR, storing one row per CDR3 protein. Counted here are roughly 110,000 distinct CDR3 sequences, 30% occurring once; the ten biggest clones make up 5.5% to 7%. The germline V gene has CDR1 DFQATT and CDR2 SNEGSKA (reference sequence). The CDR3 is 16 amino acids. This specimen belongs to a study of breast tumors, draining lymph nodes, adjacent tissues. Whole-study findings and limits: Tumor repertoires ranked between lymph nodes and nontumor tissue in diversity, with V and J gene preferences. The data were judged consistent with most tumor T cells coming from lymph node and expanding in tumor. Tumor and nontumor repertoires were significantly more similar in luminal-like than in basal-like breast cancer.

Source material: axillary lymph node tissue. The chain couples TRBV20-1 to TRBJ2-7, with 7 positions matching TRBD2. The source of this sequence is a female donor with breast cancer. Some clones in this sample may be carry-over from other donors' samples. Here the CDR3 DNA reads TGCTGTGCTCCACAAGGCGCGGGACGGGGAGGGTCCGAGCAGTACTTC. It specifies CCAPQGAGRGGSEQYF.